The clone carrying this TCR beta chain appeared a few times. Antigen: not known. Per the germline V gene, CDR1 is MDHEN and CDR2 is SYDVKM. With V trimmed by 3 bases and J by 1 base, 4 bases remained unmatched. The CDR3 covers 15 residues. This record belongs to a study of T-cell reconstitution after alpha-beta-depleted transplantation in children. Unique molecular identifiers tagged the TCRbeta library. TCRdb used MiXCR to reprocess the PCR reads, holding one entry per CDR3 protein. Among a few hundred thousand distinct CDR3 sequences listed, approximately 12% were seen once. Study findings and constraints: TCRbeta diversity was high at day 60 in some patients (a result of surviving recipient T cells and thymic progenitors). In patients about two months after transplant, alpha-beta T cells reportedly arose from several hundred expanded graft clones. A year had passed since transplant, and T-cell counts and diversity by then came mostly from newly produced T cells.

The sample was PBMCs, mostly from graft donor cells, taken 360 days after TCRalphabeta/CD19-depleted stem cell transplant. V gene TRBV28 combines with J gene TRBJ2-3; TRBD1 agrees at 7 bases. The receptor was derived from a male patient younger than 18 who had a stem cell transplant for acute myeloid leukemia, so the T cells may come from the graft donor. CDR3: CASSFGQVGTDTQYF. In DNA, the CDR3 is TGTGCCAGCAGTTTCGGACAGGTCGGCACAGATACGCAGTATTTT. The full variable domain, with the rest looked up from reference TRBV28 and TRBJ2-3, is DVKVTQSSRYLVKRTGEKVFLECVQDMDHENMFWYRQDPGLGLRLIYFSYDVKMKEKGDIPEGYSVSREKKERFSLILESASTNQTSMYLCASSFGQVGTDTQYFGPGTRLTVL.